The 30 T cell receptor beta chains listed next were all sequenced from one sample in a study of CD8 T cells in Susac syndrome. Random hexamers were used to reverse transcribe an amount of about 0.45 to 1 ug RNA. TCRdb analysed the immunoSEQ multiplex PCR reads with MiXCR anew, one entry per CDR3 protein. The data show 170,000 or so distinct CDR3 sequences, roughly 92% seen once. The material sequenced was CD4+ T cells from PBMCs. These receptors were collected from a human donor with multiple sclerosis.

The chain links TRBV7-3 to TRBJ2-3, with 8 bases identical to TRBD2. The CDR3 consists of 16 residues. The germline gives CDR1 SGHTA, CDR2 FQGTGA. Losses at the gene ends were 0 bases for V and 0 bases for J; bases not matched to a gene: 2. CDR3 nucleotide sequence: TGTGCCAGCAGCTTAACGGCTAGCGGGAGCACAGATACGCAGTATTTT. Its protein is CASSLTASGSTDTQYF.

This chain uses TRBV2 with TRBJ1-1, with D possibly matching TRBD1 (5 bases). This CDR3 region has 14 residues. Trimming removed 4 bases at V and 4 bases at J, with 13 bases between. From germline, CDR1 is SNHLY and CDR2 FYNNEI. The CDR3 DNA is TGTGCCAGCAGTGGTCAGGGTTGGGGCACTGAAGCTTTCTTT. Protein sequence: CASSGQGWGTEAFF.

This chain links TRBV5-1 with TRBJ2-1; 7 nucleotides line up with TRBD1. Looked up from germline, CDR1 is SGHRS and CDR2 is YFSETQ. This CDR3 has 15 residues. Germline trimming cut 2 bases from V and 0 bases from J; bases unmatched to any gene: 2. The CDR3 DNA is TGCGCCAGCAGCTTACAGGGGAGCTCCTACAATGAGCAGTTCTTC. This translates into CASSLQGSSYNEQFF.

J is TRBJ2-1 and V is TRBV29-1; 8 positions agree with TRBD1. Germline CDR1 and CDR2: SQVTM and ANQGSEA. The CDR3 totals 11 residues. After removal of 6 bases from V and 6 bases from J, the junction contained 1 base not matched to a gene. In DNA form, the CDR3 reads TGCAGCGTCACAGGGGGCAATGAGCAGTTCTTC. Translated, it gives CSVTGGNEQFF.

This chain connects TRBV29-1 to TRBJ2-1; no firm D call. Trimming cost V 0 bases and J 8 bases, with 8 bases left between them. The germline gives CDR1 SQVTM, CDR2 ANQGSEA. The CDR3 spans 12 residues. The CDR3, as DNA: TGCAGCGTTGAAGAATCCTTGGATGAGCAGTTCTTC. This encodes CSVEESLDEQFF.

This chain links TRBV6-2 or TRBV6-3 with TRBJ2-6; TRBD2 matches at 7 bases. J lost 0 bases, V lost 11 bases, and 10 bases had no gene match. The germline V gene encodes CDR1 MNHEY and CDR2 SVGEGT. The CDR3 loop spans 16 amino acids. CDR3 protein: CAGAGAQSSGANVLTF. The CDR3, as DNA: TGTGCCGGGGCGGGAGCCCAGAGCTCTGGGGCCAACGTCCTGACTTTC.

The CDR3 region has the DNA TGTGCCAGCAGTCGAGATACAGATCAGCCCCAGCATTTT. It specifies CASSRDTDQPQHF. The chain recombines TRBV2 with TRBJ1-5; D remains ambiguous. The germline CDR1 and CDR2 sequences are SNHLY and FYNNEI. Trimming shortened V by 5 bases and J by 5 bases, and 10 bases separated the two germline ends. This CDR3 comprises 13 residues.

This clonotype is a singleton in its sample. CDR3 nucleotide sequence: TGTGCCAGCAGCTTCCCGGGACAGGGGGCCGTTGAGCAGTTCTTC. Its protein is CASSFPGQGAVEQFF. The rearrangement links TRBV3-1 to TRBJ2-1, with 12 bases aligning to TRBD1. This CDR3 comprises 15 residues. CDR1 and CDR2 (germline): LGHDT, YNNKEL (reference sequence). J lost 9 bases, V lost 5 bases, and 8 bases had no gene match.

The gene calls are TRBV30 and TRBJ1-2; D gene uncertain. The V end was cut by 2 bases, the J end by 5 bases, with 15 bases between. CDR1 GTSNPN and CDR2 SVGIG come from the germline V gene (reference sequence). The CDR3 length is 14 residues. The CDR3 is CAWSKFRRIYGYTF. The CDR3 nucleotides read TGTGCCTGGAGTAAATTCCGGAGAATATATGGCTACACCTTC.

V usage is TRBV28 and J usage is TRBJ1-4; unclear D gene. Trimming took 6 bases from V and 8 from J, leaving 13 bases between them. CDR3 length: 13 amino acids. The germline CDR1 and CDR2 sequences are MDHEN and SYDVKM. This chain's CDR3 is CASSTNQEEKLFF. CDR3 DNA: TGTGCCAGCAGCACTAATCAGGAGGAAAAACTGTTTTTT.

The chain employs TRBV7-2 and TRBJ1-1; D remains ambiguous. The V gene lost 1 base and the J gene lost 11 bases, with 11 bases spanning the gap. This CDR3 has 12 amino acids. Per the germline V gene, CDR1 is SGHTA and CDR2 is FQGNSA. CDR3 in amino acids: CASSLVGLWAFF. The CDR3 DNA reads TGTGCCAGCAGCTTAGTAGGGCTCTGGGCTTTCTTT.

The chain combines TRBV6-2 or TRBV6-3 with TRBJ2-1, with 10 nucleotides matching TRBD2. V trimming: 4 bases; J trimming: 13 bases; junction bases outside the gene matches: 7. The CDR3 consists of 13 residues. The germline V gene encodes CDR1 MNHEY and CDR2 SVGEGT. The DNA of the CDR3 is TGTGCCAGCAGTTTGTCGATAGCGGGAGGACAGTTCTTC. It codes for CASSLSIAGGQFF.

The chain has TRBV6-6 and TRBJ1-1; D unresolved. Germline CDR1 is MNHNY and CDR2 is SVGAGI (reference sequence). The V end lost 3 bases, the J end lost 1 base, and 3 bases lay between the germline ends. The CDR3 contains 12 residues. CDR3 bases: TGTGCCAGCAGTTATGAGAACACTGAAGCTTTCTTT. It yields the protein CASSYENTEAFF.

V usage is TRBV3-1 and J usage is TRBJ2-3; D not resolved. Trimming removed 6 bases at V and 8 bases at J, with 12 bases between. The CDR3 length is 12 residues. In germline, CDR1 is LGHDT, CDR2 YNNKEL (reference sequence). The CDR3, as DNA: TGTGCCAGCAGTCAAACTACGCGTACGCAGTATTTT. Encoded protein: CASSQTTRTQYF.

This clonotype was detected a few times. The CDR3 DNA reads TGTGCCAGCAGTTACTCTTCGAATCAGCCCCAGCATTTT. Its translation: CASSYSSNQPQHF. The chain recombines TRBV28 with TRBJ1-5; D is undetermined. V shed 4 bases and J shed 4 bases, with 8 bases lying between them. CDR3 length: 13 residues. The germline V gene encodes CDR1 MDHEN and CDR2 SYDVKM.

The genes are TRBV5-1 and TRBJ2-1; the D is unclear. The V gene lost 4 bases and the J gene lost 7 bases, with 15 bases spanning the gap. The CDR3 is made up of 14 amino acids. The germline gives CDR1 SGHRS, CDR2 YFSETQ. For the CDR3, the DNA is TGCGCCAGCAGCCGGAGTTCACAGATGAATGAGCAGTTCTTC. As protein: CASSRSSQMNEQFF.

The V gene is TRBV6-5, the J gene TRBJ2-1; no clear D. Germline V gene sequence: CDR1 MNHEY, CDR2 SVGAGI. The CDR3 has 15 residues. The ends were cut back, 0 bases at V and 9 bases at J, with 15 bases in the middle. Here the CDR3 reads CASSYSPGRVGEQFF. CDR3 nucleotides: TGTGCCAGCAGTTACTCCCCAGGAAGAGTGGGTGAGCAGTTCTTC.

This clonotype was counted a few times. A read error may produce the germline difference seen at one junction end. V is TRBV5-1 and J is TRBJ1-2, with D perhaps TRBD1 (6 bases). The CDR3 is 14 residues long. Germline CDR1 is SGHRS and CDR2 is YFSETQ. The CDR3 region is CASSLDRGADGYTF. Here the CDR3 DNA reads TGTGCCAGCAGCTTAGATCGGGGGGCGGATGGCTACACCTTC.

V and J are TRBV12-3 or TRBV12-4 and TRBJ2-3, with 7 bases that match TRBD2. V was pared by 3 bases and J by 3 bases, with 12 bases of the junction left unmatched. This CDR3 region has 17 residues. Here the CDR3 reads CASSFPRGGGRTDTQYF. The CDR3 DNA sequence: TGTGCCAGCAGTTTCCCCCGGGGAGGCGGGAGAACAGATACGCAGTATTTT.

In this sample, this clonotype turned up once. The V and J genes are TRBV5-1 and TRBJ2-6; 8 nucleotides align to TRBD1. The V gene's germline CDR1 is SGHRS and CDR2 YFSETQ. CDR3 length: 16 residues. V was pared by 4 bases and J by 1 base, with 4 bases of the junction left unmatched. CDR3 coding DNA: TGCGCCAGCAGCCCGAGACAGGGGTCTGGGGCCAACGTCCTGACTTTC. It translates to CASSPRQGSGANVLTF.

The rearrangement joins TRBV19 to TRBJ1-1; D unclear. Trimming shortened V by 6 bases and J by 4 bases, and 15 bases separated the two germline ends. The CDR3 has 14 amino acids. Germline loops: CDR1 LNHDA, CDR2 SQIVND (reference sequence). The CDR3: CASSRLSLSTEAFF. The DNA of the CDR3 is TGTGCCAGTAGCCGCCTAAGCTTGAGCACTGAAGCTTTCTTT.

The chain combines TRBV20-1 with TRBJ1-1; 8 positions match TRBD1. V dropped 6 bases and J dropped 0; count of bases not matched to a gene: 12. The CDR3 loop spans 16 amino acids. Germline V gives CDR1 DFQATT, CDR2 SNEGSKA (reference sequence). The CDR3 loop reads CSAPLTGGRVNTEAFF. The DNA for the CDR3 is TGCAGTGCCCCTTTAACAGGGGGACGCGTGAACACTGAAGCTTTCTTT.

V is TRBV5-1 and J is TRBJ2-5; D is unclear. The germline gives CDR1 SGHRS, CDR2 YFSETQ. This CDR3 contains 14 residues. Trimming removed 3 bases at V and 5 bases at J, with 14 bases between. Here the CDR3 DNA reads TGCGCCAGCAGCTACCCTGGGCAGCCTGAGACCCAGTACTTC. It is translated as CASSYPGQPETQYF.

The chain combines TRBV6-1 with TRBJ1-4; unclear D gene. Germline lookup yields CDR1 MNHNS and CDR2 SASEGT. The CDR3 is made up of 14 amino acids. V lost 2 bases, J lost 0 bases, and 4 bases lay in between. The CDR3 coding sequence is TGTGCCAGCAGTGAACTTGCAACTAATGAAAAACTGTTTTTT. Translating it yields CASSELATNEKLFF.

The chain recombines TRBV6-2 or TRBV6-3 with TRBJ2-3; perhaps TRBD2 as D (6 bases). The ends were cut back, 6 bases at V and 3 bases at J, with 10 bases in the middle. Germline V lookup: CDR1 MNHEY, CDR2 SVGEGT. This CDR3 region has 13 residues. The CDR3 DNA reads TGTGCCAGCAGAAGGGACTCAACAGATACGCAGTATTTT. Residues: CASRRDSTDTQYF.

The chain carries TRBV7-9 and TRBJ1-1; weak D call: TRBD1 (6 bases). Germline lookup yields CDR1 SEHNR and CDR2 FQNEAQ (reference sequence). This CDR3 region has 17 residues. V was clipped by 6 bases and J by 0 bases, with 20 bases between them. The CDR3 here is CASRPSREGHLNTEAFF. For the CDR3, the DNA is TGTGCCAGCAGACCATCAAGGGAGGGACACCTGAACACTGAAGCTTTCTTT. Full variable domain (missing parts from reference TRBV7-9 and TRBJ1-1): DTGVSQNPRHKITKRGQNVTFRCDPISEHNRLYWYRQTLGQGPEFLTYFQNEAQLEKSRLLSDRFSAERPKGSFSTLEIQRTEQGDSAMYLCASRPSREGHLNTEAFFGQGTRLTVV.

The chain has TRBV3-1 and TRBJ2-5, with D uncertain. The V gene's germline CDR1 is LGHDT and CDR2 YNNKEL (reference sequence). V was trimmed by 1 base and J by 0 bases, leaving 9 bases between them. The CDR3 is 15 amino acids. DNA for the CDR3: TGTGCCAGCAGCCAAGTAGTCGCGTACCAAGAGACCCAGTACTTC. This translates into CASSQVVAYQETQYF.

This clonotype was found once. The J gene is TRBJ2-4, the V gene TRBV7-8; D is unclear. Trimming stripped 5 bases from V and 3 bases from J, with 14 bases between. Germline values: CDR1 SGHVS, CDR2 FQNEAQ. There are 15 residues in the CDR3. The CDR3 protein is CASSKSGSFKNIQYF. The CDR3 DNA reads TGTGCCAGCAGCAAATCGGGTAGTTTCAAAAACATTCAGTACTTC.

This rearrangement joins TRBV3-1 to TRBJ1-5; no clear D gene. This CDR3 has 13 amino acids. CDR1 is LGHDT, CDR2 YNNKEL, per germline (reference sequence). V gave up 4 bases and J gave up 7 bases, with 11 bases separating them. CDR3 sequence: CASSPRNKQPQHF. The CDR3 region has the DNA TGTGCCAGCAGCCCTCGGAATAAACAGCCCCAGCATTTT.

The chain has TRBV5-4 and TRBJ2-1; 10 nucleotides agree with TRBD2. The CDR3 has 15 residues. Germline V gene lookup returns CDR1 SGHNT and CDR2 YYREEE (reference sequence). The V gene end was trimmed by 1 base and the J gene end by 8 bases; junction bases not matched to a gene: 6. The CDR3 spells CASSLMLAGDDEQFF. Here the CDR3 DNA reads TGTGCCAGCAGCTTGATGCTAGCGGGAGACGATGAGCAGTTCTTC.